This TCR beta chain was identified in a study of cytomegalovirus exposure and HLA in healthy donors. Overall study findings and caveats: Researchers reportedly found TCR beta sequences accurately predicted most subjects' HLA-A and HLA-B alleles. The authors assumed roughly uniform sequencing depth across donors for presence/absence analyses. Among immune exposure information, only CMV serostatus was available. Apparent HLA restriction characterized most CMV-associated TCR beta chains in a later analysis.

PCR used 60 Vbeta primers and 13 Jbeta primers. TCRdb's copy holds only in-frame clones and misses some; the assay was immunoSEQ multiplex PCR. The sample shows some 150,000 clones, about 76% of them seen only once. V lost 6 bases, J lost 8 bases, and 10 bases stayed unmatched. CDR3 size: 15 residues. Germline CDR1 reads MNHEY; CDR2 reads SVGAGI. As concerns this clone: Its specificity is unknown.

The chain is built from TRBV6-5 and TRBJ1-6; 7 bases map to TRBD1. The source material was PBMCs. The TCR originated in a woman aged 40 to 50 in good health and CMV-seronegative. For the CDR3, the DNA is TGTGCCAGCAGCATCCAGGGGGGAAGGGATTCACCCCTCCACTTT. Amino acid sequence: CASSIQGGRDSPLHF.